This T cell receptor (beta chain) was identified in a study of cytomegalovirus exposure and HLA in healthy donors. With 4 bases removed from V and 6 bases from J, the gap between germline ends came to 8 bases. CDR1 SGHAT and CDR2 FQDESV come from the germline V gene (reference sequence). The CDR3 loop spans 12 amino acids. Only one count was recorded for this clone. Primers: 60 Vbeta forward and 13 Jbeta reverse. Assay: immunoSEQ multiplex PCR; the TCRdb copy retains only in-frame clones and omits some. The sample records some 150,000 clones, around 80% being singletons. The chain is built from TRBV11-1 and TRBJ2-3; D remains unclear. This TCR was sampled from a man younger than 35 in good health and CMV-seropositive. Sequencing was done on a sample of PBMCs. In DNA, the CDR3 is TGTGCCAGCAGCTCAAGTCGGGATACGCAGTATTTT. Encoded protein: CASSSSRDTQYF.